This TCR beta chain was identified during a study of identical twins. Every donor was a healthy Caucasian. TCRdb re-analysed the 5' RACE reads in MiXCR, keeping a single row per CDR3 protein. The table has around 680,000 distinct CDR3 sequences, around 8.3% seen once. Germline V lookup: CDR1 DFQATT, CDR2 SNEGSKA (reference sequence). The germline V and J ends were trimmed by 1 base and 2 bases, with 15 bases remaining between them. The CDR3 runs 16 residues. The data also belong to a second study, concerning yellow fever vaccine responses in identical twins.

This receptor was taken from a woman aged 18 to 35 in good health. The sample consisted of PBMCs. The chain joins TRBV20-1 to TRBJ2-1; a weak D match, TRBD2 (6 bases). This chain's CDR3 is CSARAPTSLTYNEQFF. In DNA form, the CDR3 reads TGCAGTGCTAGAGCCCCGACTAGTTTGACCTACAATGAGCAGTTCTTC.